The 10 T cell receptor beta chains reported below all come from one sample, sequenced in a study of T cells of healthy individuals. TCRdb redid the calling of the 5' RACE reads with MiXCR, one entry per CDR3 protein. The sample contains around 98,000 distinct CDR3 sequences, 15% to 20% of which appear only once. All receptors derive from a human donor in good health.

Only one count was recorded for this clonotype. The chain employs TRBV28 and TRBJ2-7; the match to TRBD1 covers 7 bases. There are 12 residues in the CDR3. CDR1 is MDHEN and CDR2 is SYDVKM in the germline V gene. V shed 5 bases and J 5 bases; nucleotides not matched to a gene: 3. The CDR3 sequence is CASSTGDDEQYF. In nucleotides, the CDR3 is TGTGCCAGCAGTACAGGGGACGACGAGCAGTACTTC.

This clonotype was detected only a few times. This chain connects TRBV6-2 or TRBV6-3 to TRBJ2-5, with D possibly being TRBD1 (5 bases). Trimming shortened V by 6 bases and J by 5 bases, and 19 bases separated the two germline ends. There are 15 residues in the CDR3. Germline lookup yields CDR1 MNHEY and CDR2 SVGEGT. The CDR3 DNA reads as TGTGCCAGCAGACTCCAACAGGAATTCTTCGAGACCCAGTACTTC. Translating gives CASRLQQEFFETQYF.

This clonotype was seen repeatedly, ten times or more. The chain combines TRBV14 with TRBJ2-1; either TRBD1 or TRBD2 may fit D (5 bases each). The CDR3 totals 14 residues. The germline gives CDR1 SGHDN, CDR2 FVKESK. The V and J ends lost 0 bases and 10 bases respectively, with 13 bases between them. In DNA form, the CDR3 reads TGTGCCAGCAGCCAAGACGGCTACTGGGACGAGCAGTTCTTC. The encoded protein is CASSQDGYWDEQFF.

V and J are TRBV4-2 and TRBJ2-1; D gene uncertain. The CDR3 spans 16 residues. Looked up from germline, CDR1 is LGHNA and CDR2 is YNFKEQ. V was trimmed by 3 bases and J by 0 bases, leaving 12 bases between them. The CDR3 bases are TGTGCCAGCAGCCACCCCAGGATCGTCTCCTACAATGAGCAGTTCTTC. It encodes CASSHPRIVSYNEQFF.

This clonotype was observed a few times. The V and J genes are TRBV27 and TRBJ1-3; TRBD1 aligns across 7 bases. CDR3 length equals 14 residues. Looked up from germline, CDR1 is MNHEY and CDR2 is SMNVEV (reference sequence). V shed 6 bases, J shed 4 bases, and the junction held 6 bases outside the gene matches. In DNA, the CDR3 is TGTGCCAGCAGGGAGGGGGCGGGGGGAAACACCATATATTTT. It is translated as CASREGAGGNTIYF.

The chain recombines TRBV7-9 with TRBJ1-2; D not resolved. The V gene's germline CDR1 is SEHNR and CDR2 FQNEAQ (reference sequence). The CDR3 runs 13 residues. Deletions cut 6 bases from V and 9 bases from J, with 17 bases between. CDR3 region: CASSNTDVYCYTF. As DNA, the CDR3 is TGTGCCAGCAGTAATACGGACGTTTATTGCTACACCTTC.

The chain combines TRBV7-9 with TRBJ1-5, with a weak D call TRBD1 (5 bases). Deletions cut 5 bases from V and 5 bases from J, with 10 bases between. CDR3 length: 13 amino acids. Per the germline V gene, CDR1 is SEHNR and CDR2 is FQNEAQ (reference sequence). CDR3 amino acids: CASSTTGDQPQHF. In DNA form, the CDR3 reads TGTGCCAGCAGCACTACAGGTGATCAGCCCCAGCATTTT.

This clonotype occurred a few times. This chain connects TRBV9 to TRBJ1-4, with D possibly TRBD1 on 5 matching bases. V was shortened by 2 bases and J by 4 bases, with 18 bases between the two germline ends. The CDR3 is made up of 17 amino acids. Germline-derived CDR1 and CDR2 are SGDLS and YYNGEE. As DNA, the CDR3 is TGTGCCAGCAGCGTGGGGGGGGTCTTAACGCGTAATGAAAAACTGTTTTTT. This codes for CASSVGGVLTRNEKLFF.

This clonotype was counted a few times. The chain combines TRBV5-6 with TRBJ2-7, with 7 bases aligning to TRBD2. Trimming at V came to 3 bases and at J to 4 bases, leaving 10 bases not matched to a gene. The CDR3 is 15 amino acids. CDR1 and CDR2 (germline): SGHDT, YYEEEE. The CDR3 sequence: CASSWVAGDPYEQYF. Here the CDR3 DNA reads TGTGCCAGCAGCTGGGTTGCGGGGGACCCTTACGAGCAGTACTTC.

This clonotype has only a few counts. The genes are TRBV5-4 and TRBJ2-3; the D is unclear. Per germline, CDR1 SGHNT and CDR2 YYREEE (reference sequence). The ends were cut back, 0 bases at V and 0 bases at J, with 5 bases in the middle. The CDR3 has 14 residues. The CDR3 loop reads CASSLEESTDTQYF. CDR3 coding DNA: TGTGCCAGCAGCTTGGAGGAAAGCACAGATACGCAGTATTTT. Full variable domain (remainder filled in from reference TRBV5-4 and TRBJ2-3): ETGVTQSPTHLIKTRGQQVTLRCSSQSGHNTVSWYQQALGQGPQFIFQYYREEENGRGNFPPRFSGLQFPNYSSELNVNALELDDSALYLCASSLEESTDTQYFGPGTRLTVL.